This TCR beta chain was sequenced during a study of CD8 T cells in Susac syndrome. The study's findings and limits: By the study's own acknowledgment, its TCR sequencing and HLA analysis included relatively few individuals.

The CDR3 loop spans 15 amino acids. Between the trimmed V and J ends, which lost 0 bases and 4 bases, there was a span of 13 bases. Sequencing of TCR beta covered CD8+ and CD4+ T cells obtained from blood. The patients with Susac syndrome were individuals who fulfilled the recently defined diagnostic criteria for disease that was either definite or probable. Bulk CD8+ and CD4+ cells came from magnetic negative isolation; CD8+ TEMRA by FACS. Random hexamers were used to reverse transcribe an amount of about 0.45 to 1 ug RNA. One entry per CDR3 protein, called by TCRdb with MiXCR from the immunoSEQ multiplex PCR reads. The sample holds 140,000 to 150,000 distinct CDR3 sequences, approximately 94% seen once. As concerns this clonotype: Its antigen remains unidentified.

The chain couples TRBV23-1 to TRBJ2-7; no reliable D call. TRBV23-1 is sorted into the ORF group, with uncertain function. The sequence came from a human donor with Susac syndrome. Material for sequencing was CD4+ T cells from PBMCs. CDR3 nucleotide sequence: TGCGCCAGCAGTCAATCTTTAAGTCAGGCTTACGAGCAGTACTTC. This gives the protein CASSQSLSQAYEQYF.